Sequencing of this T cell receptor (beta chain) was carried out in a study of blood T cell repertoires in COVID-19. Study summary: The cDNA or gDNA used as material had been derived from T cells, B-cell-depleted T cells, or PBMCs.

In this sample, this clone turned up a few times. Original processing methods: Estimates of nucleated cell counts were drawn from the amplification of reference gene primers. The data were produced by immunoSEQ multiplex PCR, yet TCRdb's version contains in-frame clones alone and is incomplete. The V and J calls and clone size come from that table; D and trimming were worked out from the DNA. The profile shows 120,000 to 150,000 clones, approximately 84% of them singletons. J gave up 2 bases and V 0 bases, and 8 bases lay outside the gene matches. CDR3 length equals 18 residues. The germline V gene has CDR1 LGHNT and CDR2 FRNRAP.

Sequencing was done on a sample of peripheral blood. This chain connects TRBV12-5 to TRBJ1-5; 9 bases are a match to TRBD1. The source of this sequence is a human donor in a cohort sampled during active COVID-19. CDR3 coding DNA: TGTGCTAGTGGTTTGGTAAGCCGGGACAGGGTCCGCAATCAGCCCCAGCATTTT. As protein: CASGLVSRDRVRNQPQHF.